These 4 T cell receptor beta chains originate from one sample sequenced in a study of blood T cells in healthy people across ages. PCR was performed a second time for about 7 to 12 cycles using a sample-barcoded 5' primer and a J-beta primer mix. TCRdb re-derived calls from the 5' RACE reads in MiXCR, one entry per CDR3 protein. This table has hundreds of thousands of distinct CDR3 sequences, 45% to 50% appearing once. The sequenced sample was blood. Receptors originate from a woman aged 55-70 years in good health.

The rearrangement uses TRBV14 and TRBJ2-1; no definite D call. The DNA end lines up better with TRBJ2-7; the J call may be wrong. CDR1 SGHDN and CDR2 FVKESK come from the germline V gene. The CDR3 totals 12 residues. The CDR3 region is CASSPPWFGQYF. DNA of the CDR3: TGTGCCAGCAGCCCCCCCTGGTTCGGGCAGTACTTC.

This clonotype was counted once. A single base separates this from a much larger clone, so it may be a read error. The V call is TRBV5-1, the J call TRBJ2-1; D call uncertain. The CDR3 extends over 15 amino acids. The germline V gene encodes CDR1 SGHRS and CDR2 YFSETQ. CDR3 DNA sequence: TGCGCCAGCGGCTTCCACCCTAGTGGAGACAATGAGCAGTTCTTC. This gives the protein CASGFHPSGDNEQFF. Full variable domain (missing parts from reference TRBV5-1 and TRBJ2-1): KAGVTQTPRYLIKTRGQQVTLSCSPISGHRSVSWYQQTPGQGLQFLFEYFSETQRNKGNFPGRFSGRQFSNSRSEMNVSTLELGDSALYLCASGFHPSGDNEQFFGPGTRLTVL.

V and J are TRBV5-1 and TRBJ2-7, with 10 positions matching TRBD2. CDR1 and CDR2 from the germline V gene are SGHRS and YFSETQ. The CDR3 totals 16 residues. The trim removed 1 base at V and 0 bases at J, leaving 4 bases unmatched. The CDR3 region is CASSLSPSGSSYEQYF. CDR3 bases: TGCGCCAGCAGCTTGTCTCCTAGCGGGAGCTCCTACGAGCAGTACTTC.

This clonotype was observed a handful of times. The gene calls are TRBV6-2 or TRBV6-3 and TRBJ2-5; D remains unclear. The CDR3 spans 14 residues. Germline V CDR1 and CDR2: MNHEY, SVGEGT. The V end was cut by 7 bases, the J end by 5 bases, with 17 bases between. The CDR3 DNA sequence: TGTGCCAGCACCACGGTCCTCCTCGGGGAGACCCAGTACTTC. As protein: CASTTVLLGETQYF.